This T cell receptor beta chain was profiled in a study of PD-1 blockade in classical Hodgkin lymphoma. The study, taken as a whole, reports: At C4D1, TCR diversity had climbed significantly for CD4+ cells, though not for CD8+ cells.

V shed 3 bases and J shed 4 bases, with 12 bases lying between them. Per the germline V gene, CDR1 is KGHSH and CDR2 is LQKENI. The CDR3 is made up of 14 amino acids. Clones were read by immunoSEQ multiplex PCR, and TCRdb kept only the in-frame ones, dropping some. In the table there are fewer than 25,000 clones, around 80% of which are singletons. Notes on this clone: Its antigen is as yet unknown.

Every patient experienced relapse after autologous stem cell transplantation, and brentuximab vedotin exposure varied. The material sequenced was peripheral blood mononuclear cells (PBMCs), taken before the second cycle of nivolumab. The receptor was isolated from a human donor with classical Hodgkin lymphoma. This chain connects TRBV18 to TRBJ1-2; no reliable D call. The CDR3 loop reads CASSPPTESYGYTF. DNA for the CDR3: TGTGCCAGCTCACCGCCGACGGAATCCTATGGCTACACCTTC.